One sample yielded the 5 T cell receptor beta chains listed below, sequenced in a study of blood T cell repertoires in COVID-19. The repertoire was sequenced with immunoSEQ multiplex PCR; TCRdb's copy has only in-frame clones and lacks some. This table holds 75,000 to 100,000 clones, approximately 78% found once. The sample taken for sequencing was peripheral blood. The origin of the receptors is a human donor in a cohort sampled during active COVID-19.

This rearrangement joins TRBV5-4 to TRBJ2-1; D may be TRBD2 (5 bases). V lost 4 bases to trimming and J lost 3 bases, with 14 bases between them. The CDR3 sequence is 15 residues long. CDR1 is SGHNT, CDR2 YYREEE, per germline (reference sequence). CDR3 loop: CASSPQVGVYNEQFF. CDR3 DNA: TGTGCCAGCAGCCCGCAGGTGGGAGTCTACAATGAGCAGTTCTTC.

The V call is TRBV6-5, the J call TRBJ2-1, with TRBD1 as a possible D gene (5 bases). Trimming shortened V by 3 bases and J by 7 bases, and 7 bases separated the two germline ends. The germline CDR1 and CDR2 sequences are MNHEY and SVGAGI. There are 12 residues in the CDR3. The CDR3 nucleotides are TGTGCCAGCAGTTATCAGGGAAATGAGCAGTTCTTC. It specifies CASSYQGNEQFF.

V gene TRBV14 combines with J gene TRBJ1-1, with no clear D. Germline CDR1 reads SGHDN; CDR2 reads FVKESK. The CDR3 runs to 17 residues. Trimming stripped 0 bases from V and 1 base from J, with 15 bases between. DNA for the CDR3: TGTGCCAGCAGCCAAGATCTTGGCAGTGCAACGAACACTGAAGCTTTCTTT. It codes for CASSQDLGSATNTEAFF. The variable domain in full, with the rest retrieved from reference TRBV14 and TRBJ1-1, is EAGVTQFPSHSVIEKGQTVTLRCDPISGHDNLYWYRRVMGKEIKFLLHFVKESKQDESGMPNNRFLAERTGGTYSTLKVQPAELEDSGVYFCASSQDLGSATNTEAFFGQGTRLTVV.

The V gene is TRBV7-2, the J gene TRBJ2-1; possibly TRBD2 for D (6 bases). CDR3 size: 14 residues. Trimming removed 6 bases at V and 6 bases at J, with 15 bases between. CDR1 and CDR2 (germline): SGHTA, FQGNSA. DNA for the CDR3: TGTGCCAGCAGGCTAGTCGGGACTTCCAATGAGCAGTTCTTC. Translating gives CASRLVGTSNEQFF.

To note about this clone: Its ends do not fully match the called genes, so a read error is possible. CDR3 amino acids: CASSLGQGAYNEQFF. In DNA form, the CDR3 reads TGTGCTAGCAGCTTAGGACAGGGGGCATACAATGAGCAGTTCTTC. The chain has TRBV7-7 and TRBJ2-1; 11 nucleotides align to TRBD1. CDR1 and CDR2 (germline): SSHAT, FNYEAQ (reference sequence). The CDR3 spans 15 residues.